This is a list of T cell receptor beta chains from one sample in a study of molecular identifiers for immune sequencing clone quantification. TCRdb used MiXCR to reprocess the PCR reads, holding one entry per CDR3 protein. Of some 650,000 distinct CDR3 sequences in the sample, roughly 21% were seen once. Sequenced material: naive CD8+ T cells from blood, with Jurkat cell RNA spiked in. The source of these receptors is a human donor in good health. Some libraries in this study had Jurkat cell RNA spiked in. The CDR3 runs from the conserved cysteine through the conserved F or W. A D gene is named only where the DNA matches it firmly. A clone size is listed for some rows: how often the clone was seen (once, few, many), or a class if it is expanded.

j_call clone_size cdr3_length v_call d_call cdr3_aa cdr3_nt
TRBJ2-4 many 16 TRBV6-2/TRBV6-3 TRBD2 CASSSRDYLPANIQYF TGTGCCAGCAGTTCCCGGGACTACCTCCCTGCGAACATTCAGTACTTC
TRBJ1-2 few 15 TRBV12-3/TRBV12-4 . CASSLARGGADGYTF TGTGCCAGCAGTTTAGCGCGGGGAGGGGCGGATGGCTACACCTTC
TRBJ2-3 . 15 TRBV12-5 . CASRFLRGATDTQYF TGTGCTAGTCGTTTTCTCCGGGGGGCCACAGATACGCAGTATTTT
TRBJ2-1 . 15 TRBV7-6 . CASSLAGGYTGEQFF TGTGCCAGCAGCTTAGCGGGGGGCTATACGGGTGAGCAGTTCTTC
TRBJ2-3 many 18 TRBV7-9 . CASSQFGGASLSTDTQYF TGTGCCAGCAGCCAATTCGGCGGGGCATCTCTTAGCACAGATACGCAGTATTTT
TRBJ1-4 many 14 TRBV5-6 TRBD1 CASSWGQGEEKLFF TGTGCCAGCAGCTGGGGACAGGGAGAAGAAAAACTGTTTTTT
TRBJ1-1 many 13 TRBV4-3 TRBD1 CASSRRTGTEAFF TGCGCCAGCAGCCGACGGACAGGGACCGAAGCTTTCTTT
TRBJ2-5 few 15 TRBV9 TRBD2 CASSVGGQAGETQYF TGTGCCAGCAGCGTAGGGGGCCAAGCGGGGGAGACCCAGTACTTC
TRBJ2-7 . 15 TRBV30 TRBD2 CAWSVASGSSYEQYF TGTGCCTGGAGTGTAGCCAGCGGGAGTTCCTACGAGCAGTACTTC
TRBJ2-5 many 13 TRBV19 . CASSAYPLGHLDF TGTGCCAGTAGTGCCTACCCTTTGGGGCATTTGGACTTC
TRBJ2-2 . 13 TRBV28 . CAGSGGNTGELFF TGTGCCGGCAGTGGCGGGAACACCGGGGAGCTGTTTTTT
TRBJ1-5 . 13 TRBV19 . CASSIAPYQPQHF TGTGCCAGTAGTATCGCCCCTTATCAGCCCCAGCATTTT
TRBJ1-5 many 14 TRBV27 . CASSPQGSGQPQHF TGTGCCAGCAGTCCACAGGGTTCTGGGCAGCCCCAGCATTTT
TRBJ1-1 many 13 TRBV10-3 TRBD1 CAIMGQMNTEAFF TGTGCCATCATGGGACAGATGAACACTGAAGCTTTCTTT
TRBJ2-3 many 18 TRBV7-9 TRBD2 CASSSPGPAGGPTDTQYF TGTGCCAGCAGCTCCCCGGGCCCAGCGGGAGGCCCCACAGATACGCAGTATTTT
TRBJ1-1 many 12 TRBV7-2 . CASSSSYTEAFF TGTGCCAGCAGCTCAAGTTACACTGAAGCTTTCTTT
TRBJ2-2 many 14 TRBV4-3 TRBD1 CASSQGQGTGELFF TGCGCCAGCAGCCAAGGACAGGGGACCGGGGAGCTGTTTTTT
TRBJ2-2 many 16 TRBV29-1 . CSVEGSTAANTGELFF TGCAGCGTTGAAGGAAGTACCGCTGCGAACACCGGGGAGCTGTTTTTT
TRBJ2-7 many 15 TRBV7-6 . CASSLGVHGGYEQYF TGTGCCAGCAGCCTAGGGGTGCACGGTGGGTACGAGCAGTACTTC
TRBJ2-5 . 15 TRBV14 . CASSPNGLRGETQYF TGTGCCAGCAGCCCTAATGGACTCAGGGGCGAGACCCAGTACTTC
TRBJ2-3 . 16 TRBV27 TRBD2 CASSSGLAGYTDAQYF TGTGCCAGCAGTTCGGGACTAGCGGGGTACACAGATGCGCAGTATTTT
TRBJ2-5 many 15 TRBV5-6 . CASSFRVQAGETQYF TGTGCCAGCAGCTTTCGGGTCCAAGCTGGGGAGACCCAGTACTTC
TRBJ2-2 many 14 TRBV7-2 . CASSFWGNTGELFF TGTGCCAGCAGCTTCTGGGGGAACACCGGGGAGCTGTTTTTT
TRBJ2-2 . 16 TRBV2 TRBD2 CASKTLRESAPGELFF TGTGCCAGCAAAACCCTGCGGGAGTCCGCCCCCGGGGAGCTGTTTTTT
TRBJ2-1 many 14 TRBV19 . CASSIEPSTGEQFF TGTGCCAGTAGTATAGAACCCTCAACAGGTGAGCAGTTCTTC
TRBJ2-7 many 13 TRBV5-1 . CASSETGPYEQYF TGCGCCAGCAGCGAGACAGGTCCCTACGAGCAGTACTTC
TRBJ2-3 many 13 TRBV10-1 . CASSELGTDTQYF TGCGCCAGCAGTGAGTTGGGCACAGATACGCAGTATTTT
TRBJ2-7 few 15 TRBV20-1 TRBD1 CSARDPGQVYYEQYF TGCAGTGCTAGAGATCCCGGACAGGTTTACTACGAGCAGTACTTC
TRBJ1-1 many 11 TRBV29-1 . CSVEPNTEAFF TGCAGCGTTGAACCGAACACTGAAGCTTTCTTT
TRBJ1-4 . 15 TRBV15 . CATSRLQVVGGKLFF TGTGCCACCAGCAGATTACAGGTGGTCGGTGGAAAACTGTTTTTT
TRBJ2-3 . 17 TRBV9 TRBD2 CASSPGTSGRAQDTQSF TGTGCCAGCAGCCCCGGGACTAGCGGGAGGGCTCAAGATACGCAGTCTTTT
TRBJ2-1 many 14 TRBV29-1 TRBD2 CSVGLAGAYNEQFF TGCAGCGTTGGACTAGCGGGAGCCTACAATGAGCAGTTCTTC
TRBJ1-1 many 17 TRBV7-6 . CASSLALRRQGNTEAFF TGTGCCAGCAGCTTAGCGCTAAGGCGGCAGGGTAACACTGAAGCTTTCTTT
TRBJ2-3 many 17 TRBV7-2 . CASSLESLESRTDTQYF TGTGCCAGCAGCTTAGAGTCCCTAGAGAGTAGGACAGATACGCAGTATTTT
TRBJ2-7 few 14 TRBV11-2 . CASSLYVGRNEQYF TGTGCCAGCAGCTTATATGTGGGCCGGAACGAGCAGTACTTC
TRBJ2-7 few 14 TRBV27 TRBD2 CASSLTSGINEQYF TGTGCCAGCAGTTTGACTAGCGGGATCAACGAGCAGTACTTC
TRBJ2-3 many 15 TRBV7-9 . CASSLVTGYTDTQYF TGTGCCAGCAGCTTAGTAACCGGATACACAGATACGCAGTATTTT
TRBJ2-5 once 16 TRBV5-3 . CASSSITGRWQETQYF TGTGCCAGCAGCAGTATTACAGGGAGGTGGCAAGAGACCCAGTACTTC
TRBJ1-5 many 14 TRBV4-1 . CASSQLSGNQPQHF TGCGCCAGCAGCCAATTGTCAGGGAATCAGCCCCAGCATTTT
TRBJ1-2 many 16 TRBV11-2 . CASSLDYVPLSYGYTF TGTGCCAGCAGCTTAGATTACGTGCCGCTATCCTATGGCTACACCTTC
TRBJ2-5 many 14 TRBV28 TRBD1 CASRQGGGLETQYF TGTGCCAGCAGACAGGGGGGAGGCTTGGAGACCCAGTACTTC